These 17 T cell receptor beta chains share one sample of origin, sequenced in a study of cytomegalovirus exposure and HLA in healthy donors. Measured with immunoSEQ multiplex PCR; TCRdb has only the in-frame clones, and not every one. This repertoire shows about 160,000 clones, 70% to 90% found once; its top ten account for approximately 2.4%. The sample was PBMCs. These receptors all stem from a man under 40 in good health and CMV-seropositive.

The V and J genes are TRBV27 and TRBJ1-1; D is unresolved. Trimming removed 6 bases from V and 1 base from J, with 12 bases in between. The CDR3 covers 14 residues. From germline, CDR1 is MNHEY and CDR2 SMNVEV (reference sequence). The DNA for the CDR3 is TGTGCCAGCAGCTTACTAAACCCGAACACTGAAGCTTTCTTT. It is translated as CASSLLNPNTEAFF.

The V and J genes are TRBV7-6 and TRBJ2-7, with D possibly TRBD1 on 5 matching bases. The V gene lost 1 base and the J gene lost 4 bases, with 14 bases spanning the gap. The CDR3 is 15 amino acids. Germline loops: CDR1 SGHVS, CDR2 FNYEAQ. The CDR3 nucleotides are TGTGCCAGCAGCTTAGATTTTGACAGCACATACGAGCAGTACTTC. Its protein is CASSLDFDSTYEQYF.

The chain uses TRBV4-3 and TRBJ2-3; D is perhaps TRBD2 (6 bases). V was cut by 0 bases and J by 2 bases, with 12 bases left in between. CDR3 length: 16 residues. Germline CDR1 is LGHNA and CDR2 is YSLEER. The DNA for the CDR3 is TGCGCCAGCAGCCAAGAGGGGCGGGGACCCACAGATACGCAGTATTTT. Translation gives CASSQEGRGPTDTQYF.

The chain links TRBV7-9 to TRBJ2-2, with 9 bases identical to TRBD1. This CDR3 is 15 amino acids long. Germline CDR1 and CDR2: SEHNR and FQNEAQ (reference sequence). V shed 1 base and J 6 bases; nucleotides not matched to a gene: 3. The DNA of the CDR3 is TGTGCCAGCAGCTTAGGGGACAGGGATCCCGGGGAGCTGTTTTTT. Protein sequence: CASSLGDRDPGELFF.

This clone has only a few counts. The chain carries TRBV6-5 and TRBJ2-2, with a tentative D call TRBD2 (5 bases). Trimming pared 6 bases from V and 1 base from J, leaving 12 bases between. The CDR3 is made up of 15 amino acids. Germline loops: CDR1 MNHEY, CDR2 SVGAGI. CDR3 DNA: TGTGCCAGCAGCCCGGACTCTAAGAACACCGGGGAGCTGTTTTTT. This sequence encodes CASSPDSKNTGELFF.

This chain connects TRBV10-3 to TRBJ2-5; 8 bases agree with TRBD1. J gave up 1 base and V 10 bases, and 17 bases lay outside the gene matches. The germline V gene has CDR1 ENHRY and CDR2 SYGVKD. The CDR3 consists of 17 residues. Here the CDR3 DNA reads TGTGCCACTTCCACCGGGACAGGCGATACCCTCCAAGAGACCCAGTACTTC. This translates into CATSTGTGDTLQETQYF.

This clone was seen a single time. The chain carries TRBV2 and TRBJ2-6, with TRBD1 matching over 7 bases. The germline V gene has CDR1 SNHLY and CDR2 FYNNEI. This CDR3 is 18 amino acids long. V shed 1 base and J 0 bases; nucleotides not matched to a gene: 6. CDR3 residues: CASSEEGAPSSGANVLTF. In DNA form, the CDR3 reads TGTGCCAGCAGTGAAGAGGGGGCCCCAAGCTCTGGGGCCAACGTCCTGACTTTC.

The rearrangement joins TRBV11-2 to TRBJ2-4; no definite D call. Trimming removed 1 base at V and 4 bases at J, with 8 bases between. The CDR3 has 14 amino acids. CDR1 and CDR2 from the germline V gene are SGHAT and FQNNGV. The CDR3 nucleotides are TGTGCCAGCAGCTTAGGTGGCCTGAAAAACATTCAGTACTTC. Translation gives CASSLGGLKNIQYF. Looking up the rest from reference TRBV11-2 and TRBJ2-4 gives the full variable domain: EAGVAQSPRYKIIEKRQSVAFWCNPISGHATLYWYQQILGQGPKLLIQFQNNGVVDDSQLPKDRFSAERLKGVDSTLKIQPAKLEDSAVYLCASSLGGLKNIQYFGAGTRLSVL.

The V and J genes are TRBV5-1 and TRBJ1-1; 9 bases agree with TRBD1. The V gene's germline CDR1 is SGHRS and CDR2 YFSETQ. V gave up 0 bases and J gave up 0 bases; unmatched junction bases: 6. CDR3 length: 17 amino acids. Written as DNA, the CDR3 is TGCGCCAGCAGCTTGGACGGGACAGGGATAATGAACACTGAAGCTTTCTTT. Residues: CASSLDGTGIMNTEAFF.

The rearrangement uses TRBV4-1 and TRBJ2-7, with 8 nucleotides matching TRBD1. The CDR3 length is 16 residues. V was pared by 1 base and J by 0 bases, with 5 bases of the junction left unmatched. The germline V gene encodes CDR1 MGHRA and CDR2 YSYEKL. Here the CDR3 reads CASSQARTGSSYEQYF. CDR3 DNA sequence: TGCGCCAGCAGCCAAGCTAGGACAGGGAGCTCCTACGAGCAGTACTTC.

The CDR3 DNA reads TGTGCCACCAGCAGCTCGAGACAGGGGGTCACTGAAGCTTTCTTT. Protein: CATSSSRQGVTEAFF. J is TRBJ1-1 and V is TRBV15; 9 bases align to TRBD1. The V gene end was trimmed by 3 bases and the J gene end by 4 bases; junction bases not matched to a gene: 6. CDR1 is LNHNV and CDR2 is YYDKDF in the germline V gene (reference sequence). This CDR3 spans 15 amino acids.

CDR3: CASSLGTPKDTQYF. CDR3 in DNA: TGTGCCAGCAGCTTAGGGACACCGAAAGATACGCAGTATTTT. The gene calls are TRBV7-2 and TRBJ2-3; a weak D match, TRBD1 (5 bases). Deletions cut 1 base from V and 5 bases from J, with 10 bases between. This CDR3 is built from 14 residues. Germline CDR1 is SGHTA and CDR2 is FQGNSA. The full variable domain, rest sourced from reference TRBV7-2 and TRBJ2-3, is GAGVSQSPSNKVTEKGKDVELRCDPISGHTALYWYRQSLGQGLEFLIYFQGNSAPDKSGLPSDRFSAERTGGSVSTLTIQRTQQEDSAVYLCASSLGTPKDTQYFGPGTRLTVL.

The chain uses TRBV7-2 and TRBJ1-1, with D possibly matching TRBD1 (6 bases). CDR3 length: 14 residues. CDR1 and CDR2 (germline): SGHTA, FQGNSA. Trimming left V 4 bases short and J 1 base short, with 10 bases between. The CDR3 bases are TGTGCCAGCAGCTACCAGACAGGGAACACTGAAGCTTTCTTT. This codes for CASSYQTGNTEAFF.

The chain employs TRBV7-2 and TRBJ1-2; possibly TRBD1 for D (6 bases). The V and J ends lost 4 bases and 7 bases respectively, with 13 bases between them. Germline-derived CDR1 and CDR2 are SGHTA and FQGNSA. The CDR3 consists of 13 residues. CDR3 amino acids: CASSSSRGGGYTF. CDR3 DNA sequence: TGTGCCAGCAGCTCCTCTCGAGGGGGTGGCTACACCTTC.

In its sample, this clone was seen a few times. The chain recombines TRBV5-1 with TRBJ2-7; possibly TRBD1 for D (5 bases). The V and J ends lost 1 base and 5 bases respectively, with 13 bases between them. This CDR3 has 14 amino acids. Per the germline V gene, CDR1 is SGHRS and CDR2 is YFSETQ. DNA of the CDR3: TGCGCCAGCAGCTTGCTCGCAGGGTTCCACGAGCAGTACTTC. This codes for CASSLLAGFHEQYF.

The rearrangement links TRBV4-3 to TRBJ1-3; no reliable D call. From germline, CDR1 is LGHNA and CDR2 YSLEER. The CDR3 runs 12 residues. The V end was cut by 3 bases, the J end by 8 bases, with 8 bases between. The CDR3 region is CASSHSSDTIYF. CDR3 DNA: TGCGCCAGCAGCCACTCCTCGGACACCATATATTTT.

The V and J genes are TRBV7-5 and TRBJ1-1. TRBV7-5 is noted as a pseudogene. This CDR3 contains 18 residues. The CDR3 DNA sequence: TGTGCCAGAAGCTCCGACGGGGTTCCAGGTTTTTGGGGCACTGAAGCTTTCTTT. Amino acids: CARSSDGVPGFWGTEAFF.